This T cell receptor beta chain comes out of a study of control samples from healthy donors and cancer patients. Profiled with immunoSEQ multiplex PCR; TCRdb holds only in-frame clones, not every one. The sample includes approximately 190,000 clones, about 91% of them seen just once. V lost 4 bases to trimming and J lost 2 bases, with 6 bases between them. Germline V gives CDR1 SGHRS, CDR2 YFSETQ. The CDR3 is 12 residues long. Only one count was recorded for this clone. The sample taken for sequencing was blood. The clonotype originates from a man aged 30 to 45 in good health. This rearrangement joins TRBV5-1 to TRBJ1-2; D is undetermined. The CDR3 coding sequence is TGCGCCAGCAGCACGGAAAACTATGGCTACACCTTC. This encodes CASSTENYGYTF.